The rows below give T cell receptor beta chains drawn from one sample of a study of molecular identifiers for immune sequencing clone quantification. A single record per CDR3 protein comes from TCRdb applying MiXCR to the PCR reads. Among some 680,000 distinct CDR3 sequences, 25% were seen once, and the ten largest hold 0.75% to 0.8%. The sample comprised naive CD8+ T cells from blood, with Jurkat cell RNA spiked in. These receptors were collected from a human donor in good health. Some libraries in this study had Jurkat cell RNA spiked in. Both conserved end residues are part of each CDR3. Each record gives: J gene, V gene, CDR3 protein.

J: TRBJ2-7; V: TRBV20-1; CDR3: CSARDYFGDRGSYEQYF
J: TRBJ1-1; V: TRBV7-6; CDR3: CASSWGTGGAAEAFF
J: TRBJ2-7; V: TRBV20-1; CDR3: CSASWTATYEQYF
J: TRBJ1-2; V: TRBV3-1; CDR3: CASSQDPAGGGYTF
J: TRBJ2-5; V: TRBV24-1; CDR3: CATSRSVFDVGETQYF
J: TRBJ1-1; V: TRBV20-1; CDR3: CSATEPRTENTEAFF
J: TRBJ1-1; V: TRBV30; CDR3: CAWSLGTHTEAFF
J: TRBJ1-5; V: TRBV19; CDR3: CASSTGLQPRHF
J: TRBJ2-5; V: TRBV7-9; CDR3: CASSLLAGTQAPPYF
J: TRBJ2-4; V: TRBV12-3/TRBV12-4; CDR3: CASSPYLIGGEGAKNIQYF
J: TRBJ2-1; V: TRBV13; CDR3: CASSPWDRVHNEQFF
J: TRBJ2-7; V: TRBV4-2; CDR3: CASSQGRGPGYAQYF
J: TRBJ2-7; V: TRBV2; CDR3: CASSDSQGVRGGTDYEQYF
J: TRBJ2-2; V: TRBV11-2; CDR3: CASSSVKGGSENTGELFF
J: TRBJ2-4; V: TRBV7-9; CDR3: CASSLQGKRDIQYF
J: TRBJ2-3; V: TRBV10-2; CDR3: CASRSGTSGGHWDTDTQYF
J: TRBJ2-5; V: TRBV3-1; CDR3: CASSKPHLETQYF
J: TRBJ2-1; V: TRBV29-1; CDR3: CSVEDWNNEQFF
J: TRBJ2-7; V: TRBV27; CDR3: CARNGLAGEQYF
J: TRBJ2-1; V: TRBV7-6; CDR3: CASSLGPESDEQFF
J: TRBJ1-4; V: TRBV28; CDR3: CASSSRQGVANEKLFF
J: TRBJ2-7; V: TRBV7-2; CDR3: CASSIDPFWEQYF
J: TRBJ1-1; V: TRBV4-1; CDR3: CASSQDFLNTEAFF
J: TRBJ2-3; V: TRBV7-9; CDR3: CASRDPPDTQYF
J: TRBJ1-1; V: TRBV4-3; CDR3: CASSQDRVGDGNTEAFF
J: TRBJ2-2; V: TRBV9; CDR3: CASSVSWRERNTGELFF
J: TRBJ2-7; V: TRBV29-1; CDR3: CSVEDRDRGYEQYF
J: TRBJ2-7; V: TRBV10-2; CDR3: CASSESGQGLYYEQYF